Shown below are 21 T cell receptor beta chains from a single sample sequenced in a study of T cell repertoires in cytomegalovirus infection. TCRdb processed the reads anew with MiXCR; each CDR3 protein has one entry. The sample has roughly 800,000 distinct CDR3 sequences; roughly 28% are singletons. No antigen has been assigned to these receptors. The source material was cultured CD8+ T cells from PBMCs, sampled from culture after CMV antigen stimulation. These receptors were taken from a human donor in good health (CMV status not recorded). Some clones in this sample may be carry-over from other donors' samples.

J is TRBJ2-5 and V is TRBV6-2 or TRBV6-3, with D possibly TRBD1 on 5 matching bases. CDR1 is MNHEY and CDR2 is SVGEGT in the germline V gene. This CDR3 region has 16 residues. V lost 2 bases and J 5 bases, leaving 18 bases between the germline ends. The CDR3: CASSYPRTWGDETQYF. DNA of the CDR3: TGTGCCAGCAGTTACCCTCGGACATGGGGCGACGAGACCCAGTACTTC.

V usage is TRBV6-1 and J usage is TRBJ1-4, with D hard to call. V was shortened by 2 bases and J by 3 bases, with 7 bases between the two germline ends. Per germline, CDR1 MNHNS and CDR2 SASEGT. The length of the CDR3 is 14 residues. CDR3 sequence (DNA): TGTGCCAGCAGTGAAAGTCGGCCTAATGAAAAACTGTTTTTT. Protein: CASSESRPNEKLFF.

The chain joins TRBV12-3 or TRBV12-4 to TRBJ2-5; D perhaps matches TRBD2 (5 bases). The CDR3 length is 15 residues. The ends were cut back, 7 bases at V and 7 bases at J, with 22 bases in the middle. Here the CDR3 DNA reads TGTGCCAGCACTATCCGGACTGTGCGGTGGGGGACCCAGTACTTC. Translating it yields CASTIRTVRWGTQYF.

This chain connects TRBV15 to TRBJ1-1, with TRBD1 identical over 7 bases. Germline values: CDR1 LNHNV, CDR2 YYDKDF (reference sequence). The CDR3 contains 16 residues. V lost 3 bases, J lost 10 bases, and 17 bases stayed unmatched. The CDR3 region has the DNA TGTGCCACCAGCAGCCGTATCCTAACTACAGGGGTAGTAGCTTTCTTT. Residues: CATSSRILTTGVVAFF. The whole variable domain, filled in from reference TRBV15 and TRBJ1-1, reads DAMVIQNPRYQVTQFGKPVTLSCSQTLNHNVMYWYQQKSSQAPKLLFHYYDKDFNNEADTPDNFQSRRPNTSFCFLDIRSPGLGDTAMYLCATSSRILTTGVVAFFGQGTRLTVV.

CDR3 sequence (DNA): TGCGCCAGCAGCCCGGGGACTCCTTGGGATACGCAGTATTTT. Translation: CASSPGTPWDTQYF. This rearrangement joins TRBV5-1 to TRBJ2-3, with D possibly TRBD2 on 6 matching bases. Germline V gene lookup returns CDR1 SGHRS and CDR2 YFSETQ. Trimming removed 4 bases from V and 6 bases from J, with 15 bases in between. This CDR3 has 14 amino acids.

The chain joins TRBV5-4 to TRBJ2-3; D is ambiguous. The V end was cut by 3 bases, the J end by 4 bases, with 6 bases between. In germline, CDR1 is SGHNT, CDR2 YYREEE (reference sequence). The CDR3 has 12 residues. CDR3 bases: TGTGCCAGCAGCTACTGGTCAGATACGCAGTATTTT. Its protein is CASSYWSDTQYF.

The chain links TRBV11-3 to TRBJ2-2, with 7 bases aligning to TRBD2. This CDR3 spans 16 amino acids. The germline V gene has CDR1 SGHNT and CDR2 YENEEA. With 2 bases clipped from V and 6 bases from J, the junction kept 9 bases outside the gene matches. This CDR3 is CASSLPTSRGAGELFF. In DNA form, the CDR3 reads TGTGCCAGCAGCTTACCGACTAGCCGAGGAGCCGGGGAGCTGTTTTTT.

The chain recombines TRBV20-1 with TRBJ2-1, with D perhaps being TRBD1 or TRBD2 (6 bases each). Between the trimmed V and J ends, which lost 0 bases and 9 bases, there was a span of 21 bases. This CDR3 has 16 residues. Germline V lookup: CDR1 DFQATT, CDR2 SNEGSKA (reference sequence). In DNA form, the CDR3 reads TGCAGTGCTAGAGATCAGAGGGGGGACCACTTCGGTGAGCAGTTCTTC. Translating it yields CSARDQRGDHFGEQFF.

The chain uses TRBV5-4 and TRBJ1-1; 12 bases align to TRBD1. The CDR3 extends over 17 amino acids. Germline V gene data show CDR1 as SGHNT and CDR2 as YYREEE (reference sequence). V dropped 3 bases and J dropped 5; count of bases not matched to a gene: 11. Written as DNA, the CDR3 is TGTGCCAGCAGCTCGGCCCCGGGACAGGGGGCGCATACTGAAGCTTTCTTT. It translates to CASSSAPGQGAHTEAFF.

Only a few counts were recorded for this clonotype. This CDR3 is CASSLDGVVTDTQYF. CDR3 bases: TGTGCCAGCAGCTTGGATGGGGTTGTAACAGATACGCAGTATTTT. The chain couples TRBV5-6 to TRBJ2-3, with unresolved D. Germline V lookup: CDR1 SGHDT, CDR2 YYEEEE. V was cut by 0 bases and J by 3 bases, with 11 bases left in between. This CDR3 is built from 15 residues.

This clonotype was recorded a few times. This chain uses TRBV27 with TRBJ2-7; possibly TRBD1 for D (6 bases). This CDR3 contains 16 residues. Germline V CDR1 and CDR2: MNHEY, SMNVEV (reference sequence). V dropped 3 bases and J dropped 3 bases, with 18 bases sitting between them. The CDR3 sequence: CASSFSTGEDYYEQYF. The CDR3 nucleotides read TGTGCCAGCAGTTTCTCGACAGGAGAAGACTACTACGAGCAGTACTTC.

Ten or more counts support this clonotype. The V call is TRBV7-2, the J call TRBJ2-1, with a possible D match to TRBD1 (6 bases). CDR1 SGHTA and CDR2 FQGNSA come from the germline V gene. Trimming removed 2 bases from V and 2 bases from J, with 13 bases in between. The CDR3 consists of 16 residues. The CDR3 DNA reads as TGTGCCAGCAGCTTATCCGGGACAAACACCTACAATGAGCAGTTCTTC. It translates to CASSLSGTNTYNEQFF.

The chain links TRBV4-3 to TRBJ2-2; TRBD1 might be the D (6 bases). CDR1 LGHNA and CDR2 YSLEER come from the germline V gene. V was shortened by 4 bases and J by 7 bases, with 13 bases between the two germline ends. CDR3 length: 14 amino acids. The CDR3 sequence is CASSRGHTSGELFF. The CDR3 bases are TGCGCCAGCAGCCGGGGACATACAAGCGGGGAGCTGTTTTTT.

The V and J genes are TRBV11-2 and TRBJ2-7, with 14 bases lining up with TRBD2. V was clipped by 4 bases and J by 0 bases; unmatched bases: 11. Germline loops: CDR1 SGHAT, CDR2 FQNNGV. This CDR3 is built from 19 residues. CDR3 DNA sequence: TGTGCCAGCAGCTCCTGGACTAGCGGGGGGTCAAACCGCTCCTACGAGCAGTACGTC. It codes for CASSSWTSGGSNRSYEQYV.

This chain joins TRBV5-6 and TRBJ2-7, with a possible D match to TRBD1 (6 bases). CDR3 size: 15 residues. Germline V gene data show CDR1 as SGHDT and CDR2 as YYEEEE. The V and J ends lost 4 bases and 3 bases respectively, with 17 bases between them. This CDR3 reads CASSDPRQDHYEQYF. The DNA of the CDR3 is TGTGCCAGCAGCGACCCCCGACAGGATCACTACGAGCAGTACTTC.

The chain joins TRBV5-8 to TRBJ1-5; tentatively, D is TRBD1 (6 bases). This CDR3 region has 14 residues. Germline V gene lookup returns CDR1 SGHTS and CDR2 YDEGEE. The ends were cut back, 4 bases at V and 5 bases at J, with 13 bases in the middle. CDR3 protein: CASSPPGGYQPQHF. The CDR3 coding sequence is TGTGCCAGCAGCCCGCCGGGGGGCTATCAGCCCCAGCATTTT. The full variable domain, with the rest looked up from reference TRBV5-8 and TRBJ1-5, is EAGVTQSPTHLIKTRGQQATLRCSPISGHTSVYWYQQALGLGLQFLLWYDEGEERNRGNFPPRFSGRQFPNYSSELNVNALELEDSALYLCASSPPGGYQPQHFGDGTRLSIL.

The genes are TRBV27 and TRBJ2-2; no reliable D call. The CDR3 is 13 residues long. Germline CDR1 MNHEY, CDR2 SMNVEV (reference sequence). Trimming left V 3 bases short and J 6 bases short, with 8 bases between. CDR3 in amino acids: CASSFAGPGELFF. The CDR3 DNA reads TGTGCCAGCAGTTTCGCAGGACCCGGGGAGCTGTTTTTT.

This clonotype has ten or more counts. The J gene is TRBJ1-2, the V gene TRBV12-3 or TRBV12-4; no definite D call. This CDR3 is built from 14 residues. V lost 7 bases and J lost 6, with 18 bases in between. The CDR3 sequence: CASTRTVRVDGYTF. DNA of the CDR3: TGTGCCAGCACCCGAACAGTACGTGTAGATGGCTACACCTTC.

This clonotype was seen only a few times. A much more abundant neighbour one base away suggests this may be a read error. This sequence joins TRBV7-9 and TRBJ2-7; weak D call: TRBD1 (6 bases). The CDR3 has 13 residues. V lost 5 bases to trimming and J lost 2 bases, with 10 bases between them. Germline V gene sequence: CDR1 SEHNR, CDR2 FQNEAQ (reference sequence). This chain's CDR3 is CASSQRTAYEQYF. The CDR3, as DNA: TGTGCCAGCAGCCAAAGGACAGCCTACGAGCAGTACTTC.

The gene calls are TRBV7-3 and TRBJ2-7; D not resolved. V lost 3 bases and J 6 bases, leaving 21 bases between the germline ends. Germline V gives CDR1 SGHTA, CDR2 FQGTGA. This CDR3 contains 16 residues. The CDR3 bases are TGTGCCAGCAGCTTTGGGCGTGCTCGAAACGGAGCCGAGCAGTACTTC. Translating gives CASSFGRARNGAEQYF.

This clonotype was detected only a few times. The genes are TRBV7-9 and TRBJ2-6, with D possibly TRBD1 on 6 matching bases. The CDR3 has 17 residues. Between the trimmed V and J ends, which lost 5 bases and 0 bases, there was a span of 14 bases. The germline V gene encodes CDR1 SEHNR and CDR2 FQNEAQ (reference sequence). CDR3 amino acids: CASSPTGHPSGANVLTF. The CDR3 nucleotides are TGTGCCAGCAGCCCCACGGGACACCCCTCTGGGGCCAACGTCCTGACTTTC.